This T cell receptor beta chain emerged from a study of blood T cells in healthy people across ages. Study-wide results and caveats: More naive CD4+ cells and higher diversity were found in long-lived than in aged donors.

This clonotype was picked up one time. The antigen is not known. A sample-barcoded 5' primer and a J-beta primer mix were used in a second PCR of about 7 to 11 cycles. TCRdb re-analysed the 5' RACE reads in MiXCR, keeping a single row per CDR3 protein. The sample gives 700,000 to 950,000 distinct CDR3 sequences, 58% of which show up once; 20% to 25% is in the top ten. V was clipped by 6 bases and J by 1 base, with 15 bases between them. This CDR3 spans 14 amino acids. Per the germline V gene, CDR1 is DFQATT and CDR2 is SNEGSKA (reference sequence). The specimen was blood. The sequence derives from a man younger than 40 in good health. The V gene is TRBV20-1, the J gene TRBJ1-1, with D unclear. CDR3 loop: CSAPMGSQNTEAFF. For the CDR3, the DNA is TGCAGTGCCCCAATGGGATCACAGAACACTGAAGCTTTCTTT.